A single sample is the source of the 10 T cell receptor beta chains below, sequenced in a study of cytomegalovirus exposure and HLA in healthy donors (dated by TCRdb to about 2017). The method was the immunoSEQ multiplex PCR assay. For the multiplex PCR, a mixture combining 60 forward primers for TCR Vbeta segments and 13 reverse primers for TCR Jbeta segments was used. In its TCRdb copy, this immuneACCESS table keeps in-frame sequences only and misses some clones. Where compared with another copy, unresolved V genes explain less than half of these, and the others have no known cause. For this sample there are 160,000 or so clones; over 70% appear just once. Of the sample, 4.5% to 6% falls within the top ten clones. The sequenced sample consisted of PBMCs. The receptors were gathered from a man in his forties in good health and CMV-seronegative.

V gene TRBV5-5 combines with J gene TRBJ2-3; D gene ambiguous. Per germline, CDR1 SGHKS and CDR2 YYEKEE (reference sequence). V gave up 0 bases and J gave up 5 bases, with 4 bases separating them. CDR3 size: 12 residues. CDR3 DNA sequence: TGTGCCAGCAGCTTGGAGAGAGATACGCAGTATTTT. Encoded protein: CASSLERDTQYF.

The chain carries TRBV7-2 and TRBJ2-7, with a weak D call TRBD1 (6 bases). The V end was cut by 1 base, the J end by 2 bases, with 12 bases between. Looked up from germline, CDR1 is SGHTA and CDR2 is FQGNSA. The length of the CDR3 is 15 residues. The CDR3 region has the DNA TGTGCCAGCAGCTTAGGCAGGGGTCCCCCCTACGAGCAGTACTTC. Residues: CASSLGRGPPYEQYF.

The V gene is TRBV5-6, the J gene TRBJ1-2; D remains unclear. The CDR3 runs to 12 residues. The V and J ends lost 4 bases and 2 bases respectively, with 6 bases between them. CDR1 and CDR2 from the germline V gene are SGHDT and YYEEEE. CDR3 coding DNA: TGTGCCAGCAGCAGAGGGAACTATGGCTACACCTTC. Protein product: CASSRGNYGYTF.

CDR3 nucleotides: TGTGCCATCGGAGGACAGGGCGTCTCTGGGGCCAACGTCCTGACTTTC. This gives the protein CAIGGQGVSGANVLTF. J is TRBJ2-6 and V is TRBV10-3; TRBD1 aligns across 8 bases. Germline CDR1 and CDR2: ENHRY and SYGVKD. The CDR3 covers 16 residues. With 8 bases clipped from V and 0 bases from J, the junction kept 6 bases outside the gene matches.

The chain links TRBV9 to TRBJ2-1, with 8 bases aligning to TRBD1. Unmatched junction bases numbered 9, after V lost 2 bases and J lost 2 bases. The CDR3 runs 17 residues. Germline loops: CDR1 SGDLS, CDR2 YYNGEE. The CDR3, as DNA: TGTGCCAGCAGCGTCGCTAGTCCGGGACAGGCCTACAATGAGCAGTTCTTC. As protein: CASSVASPGQAYNEQFF.

CDR3 region: CASSQTPGPGLDEAFF. The CDR3 region has the DNA TGCGCCAGCAGCCAAACTCCGGGTCCAGGGCTGGATGAAGCTTTCTTT. V gene TRBV5-1 combines with J gene TRBJ1-1; weak D call: TRBD1 (5 bases). The germline V and J ends were trimmed by 4 bases and 7 bases, with 23 bases remaining between them. CDR1 and CDR2 (germline): SGHRS, YFSETQ. This CDR3 is 16 amino acids long.

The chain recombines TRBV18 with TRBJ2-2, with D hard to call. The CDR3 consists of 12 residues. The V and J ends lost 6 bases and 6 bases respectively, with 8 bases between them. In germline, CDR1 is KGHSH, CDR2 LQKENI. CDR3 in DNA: TGTGCCAGCTCCGAGAGTGCCGGGGAGCTGTTTTTT. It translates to CASSESAGELFF.

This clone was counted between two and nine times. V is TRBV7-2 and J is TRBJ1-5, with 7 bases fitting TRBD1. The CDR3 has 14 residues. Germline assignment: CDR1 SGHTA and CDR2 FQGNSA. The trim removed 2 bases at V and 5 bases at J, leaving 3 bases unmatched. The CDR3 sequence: CASSLQGGHQPQHF. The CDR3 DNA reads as TGTGCCAGCAGCTTACAGGGGGGCCATCAGCCCCAGCATTTT. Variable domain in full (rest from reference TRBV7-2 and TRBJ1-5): GAGVSQSPSNKVTEKGKDVELRCDPISGHTALYWYRQSLGQGLEFLIYFQGNSAPDKSGLPSDRFSAERTGGSVSTLTIQRTQQEDSAVYLCASSLQGGHQPQHFGDGTRLSIL.

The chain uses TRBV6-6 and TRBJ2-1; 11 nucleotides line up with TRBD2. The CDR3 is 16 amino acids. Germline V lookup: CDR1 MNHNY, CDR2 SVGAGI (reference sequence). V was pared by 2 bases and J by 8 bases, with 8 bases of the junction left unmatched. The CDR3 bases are TGTGCCAGCAGTTACCCATCGGGACTAGCGGAACATGAGCAGTTCTTC. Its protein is CASSYPSGLAEHEQFF.

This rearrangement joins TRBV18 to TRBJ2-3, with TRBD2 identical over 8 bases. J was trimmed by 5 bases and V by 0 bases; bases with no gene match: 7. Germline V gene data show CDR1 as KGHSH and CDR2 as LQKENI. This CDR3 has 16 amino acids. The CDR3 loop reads CASSPPAGGAKDTQYF. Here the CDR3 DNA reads TGTGCCAGCTCACCACCGGCCGGGGGGGCTAAAGATACGCAGTATTTT.